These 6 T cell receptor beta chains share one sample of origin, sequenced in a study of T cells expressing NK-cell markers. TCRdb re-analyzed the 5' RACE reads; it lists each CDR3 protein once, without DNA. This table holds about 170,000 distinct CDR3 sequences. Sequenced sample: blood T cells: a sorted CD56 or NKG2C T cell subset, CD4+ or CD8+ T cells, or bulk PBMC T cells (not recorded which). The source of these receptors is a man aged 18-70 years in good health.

The CDR3 sequence is CASSGTEEQETQYF. V gene TRBV4-1 combines with J gene TRBJ2-5; TCRdb's D call of TRBD1 is untestable without DNA. In germline, CDR1 is MGHRA, CDR2 YSYEKL. The CDR3 covers 14 residues.

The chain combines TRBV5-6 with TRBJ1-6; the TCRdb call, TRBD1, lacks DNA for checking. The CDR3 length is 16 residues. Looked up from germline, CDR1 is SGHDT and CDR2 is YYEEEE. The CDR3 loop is CASSLSTGRVGSPLHF.

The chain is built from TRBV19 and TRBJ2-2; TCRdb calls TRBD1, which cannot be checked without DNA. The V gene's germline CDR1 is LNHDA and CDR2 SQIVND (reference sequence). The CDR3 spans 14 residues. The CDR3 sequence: CASSTLSGTGELFF.

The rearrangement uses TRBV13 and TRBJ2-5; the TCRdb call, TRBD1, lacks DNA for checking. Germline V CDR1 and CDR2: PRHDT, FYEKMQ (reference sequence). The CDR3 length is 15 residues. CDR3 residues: CASSLRSGGGGTQYF.

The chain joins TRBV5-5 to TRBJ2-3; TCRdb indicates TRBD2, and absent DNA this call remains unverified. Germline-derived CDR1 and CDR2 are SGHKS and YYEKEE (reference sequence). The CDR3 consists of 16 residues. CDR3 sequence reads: CASSLRTSGVTDTQYF.

CDR3 region: CASSPRFNTYEQYF. The chain is built from TRBV7-9 and TRBJ2-7. CDR1 is SEHNR and CDR2 is FQNEAQ in the germline V gene (reference sequence). The CDR3 is made up of 14 amino acids.